Below are 29 T cell receptor beta chains sequenced from a single sample in a study of Ad26.COV2.S vaccination and SARS-CoV-2 variants. Treatment described: around 19 received Ad26.COV2.S at low or high dose, single or two shots; about five received placebo; per-sample allocation not given. Sample collection was performed on day 63 after the first vaccine or placebo injection. Here immunoSEQ multiplex PCR was the method, and the copy in TCRdb shows in-frame clones only, minus some. Of under 500,000 clones in the sample, about nine tenths were seen once. The sample here was peripheral blood, taken in a trial of Ad26.COV2.S vaccine versus placebo. Every receptor here comes from a person aged 18-60 years who received the Ad26.COV2.S COVID-19 vaccine or a placebo.

V is TRBV6-2 or TRBV6-3 and J is TRBJ1-6, with a possible D match to TRBD1 (5 bases). The CDR3 loop spans 14 amino acids. In germline, CDR1 is MNHEY, CDR2 SVGEGT. V was shortened by 1 base and J by 5 bases, with 6 bases between the two germline ends. In DNA form, the CDR3 reads TGTGCCAGCAGTTACTTACAGGATAATTCACCCCTCCACTTT. It yields the protein CASSYLQDNSPLHF.

J is TRBJ2-3 and V is TRBV5-4; 9 bases fit TRBD2. Germline assignment: CDR1 SGHNT and CDR2 YYREEE (reference sequence). V lost 4 bases, J lost 2 bases, and 8 bases stayed unmatched. The CDR3 is 16 amino acids. The CDR3 spells CASSPGGGRATDTQYF. The CDR3 DNA is TGTGCCAGCAGCCCCGGGGGCGGGAGGGCCACAGATACGCAGTATTTT.

V gene TRBV7-2 combines with J gene TRBJ2-1; TRBD2 matches at 10 bases. CDR3 length: 17 residues. Trimming took 3 bases from V and 7 from J; bases not matched to a gene: 12. Germline-derived CDR1 and CDR2 are SGHTA and FQGNSA. The DNA for the CDR3 is TGTGCCAGCAGCTTGGGGCTAGCGGGGGCGAAAGGAAATGAGCAGTTCTTC. Encoded protein: CASSLGLAGAKGNEQFF. The full variable domain, in which reference TRBV7-2 and TRBJ2-1 provide the parts outside the CDR3, is GAGVSQSPSNKVTEKGKDVELRCDPISGHTALYWYRQSLGQGLEFLIYFQGNSAPDKSGLPSDRFSAERTGGSVSTLTIQRTQQEDSAVYLCASSLGLAGAKGNEQFFGPGTRLTVL.

The chain is built from TRBV12-3 or TRBV12-4 and TRBJ1-4; D might be TRBD1 (5 bases). The CDR3 is 13 residues long. Trimming took off 7 bases at V and 5 bases at J, with 11 bases between the two ends. The CDR3 nucleotides read TGTGCCAGCACGGACAATTGGAATGAAAAACTGTTTTTT. Translating gives CASTDNWNEKLFF.

V usage is TRBV2 and J usage is TRBJ1-4, with D possibly TRBD1 on 5 matching bases. The CDR3 length is 15 residues. Trimming took 4 bases from V and 0 from J, leaving 9 bases between them. Germline lookup yields CDR1 SNHLY and CDR2 FYNNEI. The CDR3 DNA follows: TGTGCCAGCAGTGGGGTGGGGGCAACTAATGAAAAACTGTTTTTT. Translated: CASSGVGATNEKLFF.

The chain carries TRBV19 and TRBJ1-1; D is possibly TRBD1 (5 bases). The CDR3 is made up of 15 amino acids. The V and J ends lost 5 bases and 0 bases respectively, with 13 bases between them. The germline CDR1 and CDR2 sequences are LNHDA and SQIVND (reference sequence). CDR3: CASSRTGGVNTEAFF. The CDR3 coding sequence is TGTGCCAGTAGTCGTACGGGAGGGGTGAACACTGAAGCTTTCTTT.

The J gene is TRBJ1-6, the V gene TRBV6-2 or TRBV6-3; unclear D gene. The CDR3 has 18 amino acids. V lost 0 bases to trimming and J lost 0 bases, with 12 bases between them. Germline values: CDR1 MNHEY, CDR2 SVGEGT. CDR3 nucleotide sequence: TGTGCCAGCAGTTACTCGACCGGAGGTGCCTCCTATAATTCACCCCTCCACTTT. The encoded protein is CASSYSTGGASYNSPLHF.

V gene TRBV5-4 combines with J gene TRBJ2-2, with D uncertain. CDR1 is SGHNT and CDR2 is YYREEE in the germline V gene (reference sequence). The ends were cut back, 4 bases at V and 4 bases at J, with 14 bases in the middle. CDR3 length equals 15 residues. DNA for the CDR3: TGTGCCAGCAGCCGACTTTTCACGGGCACCGGGGAGCTGTTTTTT. This gives the protein CASSRLFTGTGELFF.

The chain carries TRBV27 and TRBJ1-6; D call uncertain. The CDR3 spans 13 residues. Deletions cut 3 bases from V and 10 bases from J, with 10 bases between. Looked up from germline, CDR1 is MNHEY and CDR2 is SMNVEV (reference sequence). As DNA, the CDR3 is TGTGCCAGCAGTTTTAGCGTTGTCTCACCCCTCCACTTT. Translated: CASSFSVVSPLHF.

V and J are TRBV6-6 and TRBJ2-1; D uncertain. The CDR3 is 13 residues long. V was trimmed by 5 bases and J by 7 bases, leaving 12 bases between them. CDR1 is MNHNY and CDR2 is SVGAGI in the germline V gene (reference sequence). The CDR3 protein is CASSQRPENEQFF. The CDR3 region has the DNA TGTGCCAGCAGTCAGAGACCGGAAAATGAGCAGTTCTTC.

The CDR3 protein is CASSYSTGPKNIQYF. The CDR3 nucleotides read TGTGCCAGCAGTTACTCTACAGGCCCCAAAAACATTCAGTACTTC. The chain has TRBV6-5 and TRBJ2-4, with D possibly being TRBD1 (5 bases). Germline CDR1 is MNHEY and CDR2 is SVGAGI. Trimming removed 0 bases at V and 2 bases at J, with 8 bases between. The CDR3 sequence is 15 residues long.

The genes are TRBV5-5 and TRBJ2-3; the D is unclear. The CDR3 totals 14 residues. The V end lost 0 bases, the J end lost 0 bases, and 5 bases lay between the germline ends. Germline V CDR1 and CDR2: SGHKS, YYEKEE (reference sequence). CDR3: CASSLDGSTDTQYF. CDR3 in DNA: TGTGCCAGCAGCTTGGATGGAAGCACAGATACGCAGTATTTT.

The chain couples TRBV18 to TRBJ2-6; perhaps TRBD2 as D (7 bases). The CDR3 extends over 17 amino acids. CDR1 and CDR2 (germline): KGHSH, LQKENI. Trimming pared 2 bases from V and 2 bases from J, leaving 13 bases between. CDR3 bases: TGTGCCAGCTCACCATCCTCGGGGGGCACTGGGGCCAACGTCCTGACTTTC. Its protein product is CASSPSSGGTGANVLTF.

This chain connects TRBV7-8 to TRBJ2-1, with D perhaps given as TRBD1 or TRBD2 (6 bases each). The CDR3 has 12 amino acids. The germline gives CDR1 SGHVS, CDR2 FQNEAQ. Trimming took off 7 bases at V and 14 bases at J, with 18 bases between the two ends. CDR3 residues: CASNPGGAFKFF. In nucleotides, the CDR3 is TGTGCCAGCAACCCCGGGGGCGCCTTTAAGTTCTTC.

This clone showed up just once. The chain recombines TRBV11-2 with TRBJ2-1; perhaps D is TRBD1 or TRBD2 (5 bases each). V was trimmed by 1 base and J by 4 bases, leaving 14 bases between them. Germline values: CDR1 SGHAT, CDR2 FQNNGV. This CDR3 contains 16 residues. The CDR3 DNA is TGTGCCAGCAGCTTAGGTACCGGGGCATTTTACAATGAGCAGTTCTTC. Its protein product is CASSLGTGAFYNEQFF. The full variable domain, with the rest looked up from reference TRBV11-2 and TRBJ2-1, is EAGVAQSPRYKIIEKRQSVAFWCNPISGHATLYWYQQILGQGPKLLIQFQNNGVVDDSQLPKDRFSAERLKGVDSTLKIQPAKLEDSAVYLCASSLGTGAFYNEQFFGPGTRLTVL.

This chain links TRBV30 with TRBJ1-3, with D maybe TRBD1 (6 bases). Deletions cut 2 bases from V and 4 bases from J, with 12 bases between. The CDR3 extends over 14 amino acids. The germline V gene has CDR1 GTSNPN and CDR2 SVGIG (reference sequence). DNA for the CDR3: TGTGCCTGGAGTTGGGGGGCGGGAGGAAACACCATATATTTT. Translated: CAWSWGAGGNTIYF.

V gene TRBV11-2 combines with J gene TRBJ1-2; D is undetermined. V dropped 1 base and J dropped 8 bases, with 11 bases sitting between them. The CDR3 is 13 amino acids. Per the germline V gene, CDR1 is SGHAT and CDR2 is FQNNGV. The CDR3 region has the DNA TGTGCCAGCAGCTTAGTTTCAGAGAGCGGCTACACCTTC. This encodes CASSLVSESGYTF.

The rearrangement uses TRBV18 and TRBJ1-1; 7 nucleotides agree with TRBD1. Germline lookup yields CDR1 KGHSH and CDR2 LQKENI. CDR3 length: 14 amino acids. Trimming took 4 bases from V and 6 from J; bases not matched to a gene: 8. CDR3 DNA: TGTGCCAGCTCACGGTCAGGGGGAGCCTCTGAAGCTTTCTTT. It encodes CASSRSGGASEAFF.

The chain couples TRBV4-1 to TRBJ2-3, with D possibly TRBD2 on 5 matching bases. Trimming took off 2 bases at V and 13 bases at J, with 19 bases between the two ends. The CDR3 has 14 amino acids. Germline lookup yields CDR1 MGHRA and CDR2 YSYEKL. The CDR3 region has the DNA TGCGCCAGCAGCCAACCGCAACACGGAGGACCTGAGTATTTT. It is translated as CASSQPQHGGPEYF.

Here the CDR3 DNA reads TGTGCCAGTATTTCCGCAGGGGCTACTAGCACAGATACGCAGTATTTT. Residues: CASISAGATSTDTQYF. The chain joins TRBV19 to TRBJ2-3, with D perhaps TRBD1 (6 bases). The CDR3 is made up of 16 amino acids. Trimming took off 7 bases at V and 0 bases at J, with 17 bases between the two ends. Per the germline V gene, CDR1 is LNHDA and CDR2 is SQIVND (reference sequence).

V gene TRBV18 combines with J gene TRBJ2-7, with unresolved D. The CDR3 consists of 13 residues. The V and J ends lost 6 bases and 0 bases respectively, with 9 bases between them. Germline CDR1 and CDR2: KGHSH and LQKENI. DNA for the CDR3: TGTGCCAGCTCCCCTTGGAGCTCCTACGAGCAGTACTTC. Residues: CASSPWSSYEQYF.

V usage is TRBV18 and J usage is TRBJ2-2; TRBD1 is a possible D gene (6 bases). The CDR3 is 14 residues long. Germline lookup yields CDR1 KGHSH and CDR2 LQKENI. The V and J ends lost 1 base and 7 bases respectively, with 10 bases between them. CDR3 sequence reads: CASSPLGRGGELFF. The CDR3 nucleotides read TGTGCCAGCTCACCACTCGGCAGGGGCGGGGAGCTGTTTTTT.

A few counts support this clone. This chain joins TRBV5-4 and TRBJ1-4, with 7 bases lining up with TRBD1. In germline, CDR1 is SGHNT, CDR2 YYREEE (reference sequence). This CDR3 has 15 amino acids. J was trimmed by 5 bases and V by 4 bases; bases with no gene match: 8. The CDR3 region has the DNA TGTGCCAGCAGCATTAGACAGGGTCAAAATGAAAAACTGTTTTTT. Translating gives CASSIRQGQNEKLFF. The full variable domain, its missing parts supplied by reference TRBV5-4 and TRBJ1-4, is ETGVTQSPTHLIKTRGQQVTLRCSSQSGHNTVSWYQQALGQGPQFIFQYYREEENGRGNFPPRFSGLQFPNYSSELNVNALELDDSALYLCASSIRQGQNEKLFFGSGTQLSVL.

With respect to this clone: Germline is not matched at one junction end, which may reflect a read error. This rearrangement joins TRBV5-1 to TRBJ1-2; D remains ambiguous. Per germline, CDR1 SGHRS and CDR2 YFSETQ. The CDR3 sequence is 10 residues long. CDR3 loop: CASSLEGLSF. CDR3 in DNA: TGCGCCAGCAGCTTGGAGGGCCTCTCCTTC.

The genes are TRBV5-1 and TRBJ1-1; D not certain. Germline V CDR1 and CDR2: SGHRS, YFSETQ. Deletions cut 0 bases from V and 0 bases from J, with 15 bases between. This CDR3 has 17 amino acids. In DNA form, the CDR3 reads TGCGCCAGCAGCTTGGGGCAGCCTTATACTCTGAACACTGAAGCTTTCTTT. It is translated as CASSLGQPYTLNTEAFF.

This sequence joins TRBV7-2 and TRBJ2-5; D gene unclear. CDR1 and CDR2 (germline): SGHTA, FQGNSA. The CDR3 is made up of 13 amino acids. Between the trimmed V and J ends, which lost 3 bases and 2 bases, there was a span of 7 bases. As DNA, the CDR3 is TGTGCCAGCAGCTTTGACACACAAGAGACCCAGTACTTC. This encodes CASSFDTQETQYF.

The CDR3 region is CASSLAGKNEQFF. The DNA for the CDR3 is TGCGCCAGCAGCTTGGCCGGGAAGAATGAGCAGTTCTTC. This rearrangement joins TRBV5-1 to TRBJ2-1; tentatively, D is TRBD2 (5 bases). CDR1 and CDR2 from the germline V gene are SGHRS and YFSETQ. CDR3 length: 13 residues. The V end was cut by 0 bases, the J end by 7 bases, with 8 bases between.

V gene TRBV28 combines with J gene TRBJ1-1; 10 bases fit TRBD1. Germline V lookup: CDR1 MDHEN, CDR2 SYDVKM. The V and J ends lost 5 bases and 5 bases, in that order; junction bases with no gene match: 8. This CDR3 has 15 residues. Written as DNA, the CDR3 is TGTGCCAGCAGTGAGACAGGGGGCGGAAGGACTGAAGCTTTCTTT. Protein sequence: CASSETGGGRTEAFF.

The chain carries TRBV7-6 and TRBJ2-7, with D tentatively TRBD1 or TRBD2 (5 bases each). The CDR3 covers 15 residues. CDR1 and CDR2 (germline): SGHVS, FNYEAQ. Trimming stripped 5 bases from V and 7 bases from J, with 21 bases between. In DNA, the CDR3 is TGTGCCAGCAGCCCGAGTTCCGGGACCTCCCGGGAGCAGTACTTC. This codes for CASSPSSGTSREQYF.